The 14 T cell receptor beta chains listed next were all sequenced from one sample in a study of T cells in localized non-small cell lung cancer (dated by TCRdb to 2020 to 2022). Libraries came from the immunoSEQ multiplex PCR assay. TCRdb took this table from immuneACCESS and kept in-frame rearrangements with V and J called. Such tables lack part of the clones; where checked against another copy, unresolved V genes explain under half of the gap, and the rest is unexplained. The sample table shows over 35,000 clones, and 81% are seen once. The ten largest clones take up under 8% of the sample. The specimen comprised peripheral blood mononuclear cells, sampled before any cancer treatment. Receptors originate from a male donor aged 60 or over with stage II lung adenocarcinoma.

In DNA form, the CDR3 reads TGTGCCAGCAGAAGGGAAGCGGAGCCGTACAATGAGCAGTTCTTC. Translated, it gives CASRREAEPYNEQFF. V gene TRBV6-1 combines with J gene TRBJ2-1; the D gene is possibly TRBD2 (5 bases). This CDR3 spans 15 amino acids. With 6 bases removed from V and 4 bases from J, the gap between germline ends came to 16 bases. Per the germline V gene, CDR1 is MNHNS and CDR2 is SASEGT.

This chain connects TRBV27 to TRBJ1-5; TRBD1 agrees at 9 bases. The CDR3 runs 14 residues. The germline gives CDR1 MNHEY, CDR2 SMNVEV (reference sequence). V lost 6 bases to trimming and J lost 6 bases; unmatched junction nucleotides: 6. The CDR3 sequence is CASSPQGAGQPQHF. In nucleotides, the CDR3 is TGTGCCAGCAGCCCACAGGGGGCCGGTCAGCCCCAGCATTTT.

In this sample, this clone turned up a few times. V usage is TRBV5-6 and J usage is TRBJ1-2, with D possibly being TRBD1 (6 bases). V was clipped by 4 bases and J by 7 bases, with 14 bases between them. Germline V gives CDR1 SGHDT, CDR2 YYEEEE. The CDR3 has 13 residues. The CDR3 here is CASSATGTAGYTF. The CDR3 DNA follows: TGTGCCAGCAGCGCGACAGGAACTGCTGGCTACACCTTC.

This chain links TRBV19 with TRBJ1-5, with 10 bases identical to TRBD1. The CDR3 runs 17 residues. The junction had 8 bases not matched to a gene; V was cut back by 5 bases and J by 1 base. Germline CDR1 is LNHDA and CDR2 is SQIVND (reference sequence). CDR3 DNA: TGTGCCAGTAGTTTGCCGGGACAGGGGACGAGCAATCAGCCCCAGCATTTT. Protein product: CASSLPGQGTSNQPQHF.

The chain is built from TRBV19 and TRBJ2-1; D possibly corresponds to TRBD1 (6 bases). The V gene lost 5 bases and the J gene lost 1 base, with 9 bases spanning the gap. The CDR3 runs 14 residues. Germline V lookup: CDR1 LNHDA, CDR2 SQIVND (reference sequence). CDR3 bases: TGTGCCAGTAGTTTCAGGGGTTCCTACAATGAGCAGTTCTTC. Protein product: CASSFRGSYNEQFF.

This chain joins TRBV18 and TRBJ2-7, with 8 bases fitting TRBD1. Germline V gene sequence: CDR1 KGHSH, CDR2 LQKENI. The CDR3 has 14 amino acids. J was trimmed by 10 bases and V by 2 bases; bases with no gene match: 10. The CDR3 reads CASSPKRQDREQYF. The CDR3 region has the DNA TGTGCCAGCTCACCAAAGAGGCAGGACAGGGAACAGTACTTC.

The CDR3 coding sequence is TGCGCCAGCAGCCAAGATGTGGAGGTTGCCTATGGCTACACCTTC. This encodes CASSQDVEVAYGYTF. The genes are TRBV4-3 and TRBJ1-2; D gene uncertain. Germline lookup yields CDR1 LGHNA and CDR2 YSLEER. V lost 0 bases and J 4 bases, leaving 12 bases between the germline ends. There are 15 residues in the CDR3.

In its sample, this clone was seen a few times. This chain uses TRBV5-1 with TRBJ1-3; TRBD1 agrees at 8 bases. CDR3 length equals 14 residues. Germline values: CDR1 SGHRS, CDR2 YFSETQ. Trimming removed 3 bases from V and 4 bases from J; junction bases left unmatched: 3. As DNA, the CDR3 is TGCGCCAGCAGCTCAGGGGGCCCCGGAAACACCATATATTTT. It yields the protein CASSSGGPGNTIYF.

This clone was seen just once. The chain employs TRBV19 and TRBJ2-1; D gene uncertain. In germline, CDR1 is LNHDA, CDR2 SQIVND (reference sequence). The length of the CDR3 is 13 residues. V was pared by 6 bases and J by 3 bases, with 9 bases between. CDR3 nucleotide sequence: TGTGCCAGTAGCCTGGACGGCTACAATGAGCAGTTCTTC. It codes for CASSLDGYNEQFF. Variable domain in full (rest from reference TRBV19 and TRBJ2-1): DGGITQSPKYLFRKEGQNVTLSCEQNLNHDAMYWYRQDPGQGLRLIYYSQIVNDFQKGDIAEGYSVSREKKESFPLTVTSAQKNPTAFYLCASSLDGYNEQFFGPGTRLTVL.

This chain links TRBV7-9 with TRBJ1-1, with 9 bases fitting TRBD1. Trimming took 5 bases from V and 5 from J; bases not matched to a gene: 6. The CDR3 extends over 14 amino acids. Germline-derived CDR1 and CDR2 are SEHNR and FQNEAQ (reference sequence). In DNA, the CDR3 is TGTGCCAGCAGCGAGGGGACAGGGTGGACTGAAGCTTTCTTT. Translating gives CASSEGTGWTEAFF.

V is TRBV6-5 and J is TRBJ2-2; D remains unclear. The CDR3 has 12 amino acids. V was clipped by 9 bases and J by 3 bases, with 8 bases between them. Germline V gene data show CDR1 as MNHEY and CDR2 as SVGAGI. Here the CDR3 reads CARPKYTGELFF. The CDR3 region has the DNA TGTGCCAGACCAAAATACACCGGGGAGCTGTTTTTT.

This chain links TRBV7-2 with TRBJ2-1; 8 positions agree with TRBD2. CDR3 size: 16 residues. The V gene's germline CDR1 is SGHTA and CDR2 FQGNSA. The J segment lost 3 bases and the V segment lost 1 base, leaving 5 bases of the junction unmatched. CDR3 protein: CASSLGHSGVYNEQFF. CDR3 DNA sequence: TGTGCCAGCAGCTTAGGACATAGCGGGGTCTACAATGAGCAGTTCTTC. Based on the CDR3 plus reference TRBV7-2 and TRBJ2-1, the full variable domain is GAGVSQSPSNKVTEKGKDVELRCDPISGHTALYWYRQSLGQGLEFLIYFQGNSAPDKSGLPSDRFSAERTGGSVSTLTIQRTQQEDSAVYLCASSLGHSGVYNEQFFGPGTRLTVL.

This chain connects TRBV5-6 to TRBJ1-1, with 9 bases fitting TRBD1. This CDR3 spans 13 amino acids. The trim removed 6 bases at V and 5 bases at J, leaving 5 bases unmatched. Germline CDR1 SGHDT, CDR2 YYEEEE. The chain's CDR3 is CASIKDRGTEAFF. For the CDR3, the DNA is TGTGCCAGCATCAAAGACAGGGGGACTGAAGCTTTCTTT.

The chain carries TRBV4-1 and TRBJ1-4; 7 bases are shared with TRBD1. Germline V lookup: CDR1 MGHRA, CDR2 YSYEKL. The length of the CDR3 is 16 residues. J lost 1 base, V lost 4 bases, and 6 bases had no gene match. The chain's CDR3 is CASSPTRQGTNEKLFF. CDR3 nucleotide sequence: TGCGCCAGCAGCCCCACGCGACAGGGAACTAATGAAAAACTGTTTTTT.